This T cell receptor (beta chain) came from a study of blood T cell repertoires in COVID-19. Study-wide background: COVID-19 samples, acute and convalescent, were from the United States, Italy and Spain. The analysed material was cDNA or gDNA that came from T cells, B-cell-depleted T cells, or PBMCs.

Original data processing: Estimation of nucleated cell counts relied on the amplification of reference gene primers. Profiled with immunoSEQ multiplex PCR; TCRdb holds only in-frame clones, not every one. The V and J calls and clone size were taken over from that table, and D and trimming were inferred from the DNA. This sample yields over 55,000 clones, of which around nine tenths are seen a single time; roughly 18% belongs to the top ten. With 10 bases removed from V and 4 bases from J, the gap between germline ends came to 10 bases. The germline CDR1 and CDR2 sequences are SNHLY and FYNNEI. The CDR3 covers 11 residues.

This TCR derives from an elderly woman with acute or convalescent COVID-19. The rearrangement links TRBV2 to TRBJ1-1; weak D call: TRBD1 (5 bases). Sequencing was done on a sample of peripheral blood. CDR3 in amino acids: CATRRGTEAFF. DNA of the CDR3: TGTGCCACACGGAGGGGCACTGAAGCTTTCTTT. Based on the CDR3 plus reference TRBV2 and TRBJ1-1, the full variable domain is EPEVTQTPSHQVTQMGQEVILRCVPISNHLYFYWYRQILGQKVEFLVSFYNNEISEKSEIFDDQFSVERPDGSNFTLKIRSTKLEDSAMYFCATRRGTEAFFGQGTRLTVV.